Below, one T cell receptor beta chain is given with its context. What it binds is not known. The assay was immunoSEQ multiplex PCR, and TCRdb's table has in-frame clones only and misses some. The table records tens of thousands of clones, about three quarters of them present only once. The data originate from a study of CD4 T cells in relation to SARS-CoV-2 and coronaviruses. Background on the study: The negative reference was HIV-1 Nef peptide pool or peptide-free culture. The restricting HLA molecule for shared crossreactive spike epitopes was mapped.

The unexposed donors gave CD4+ T cells in about 2010-2019, prior to COVID-19. CD4+ T cells were isolated from the cells after 10 days of culture. Cells permitting, SARS-CoV-2 S/N and four cold-coronavirus spikes were tested on unexposed-donor CD4+ T cells. The CDR3 runs to 9 residues. Germline V gives CDR1 DFQATT, CDR2 SNEGSKA (reference sequence). The receptor was isolated from a human donor in good health. Specimen: CD4+ T cells from PBMCs, cultured in vitro. V and J are TRBV20-1 and TRBJ1-6; unclear D gene. This CDR3 reads CSLSYNLHF. Here the CDR3 DNA reads TGCAGCCTGTCATACAACCTCCACTTT.